The rows below give T cell receptor beta chains drawn from one sample of a study of T-cell memory formation after mild COVID-19. TCRdb processed the 5' RACE reads anew with MiXCR; each CDR3 protein has one entry. The sample gives about 200,000 distinct CDR3 sequences, approximately 10% of which show up once; 3% to 4.5% is in the top ten. What was sequenced was PBMCs or a T cell subset sorted from them (not recorded which). The source is a young man who had mild COVID-19 (a few samples of this study predate the infection). Cell type and time point are not known. The CDR3 runs from the conserved cysteine through the conserved F or W. The D gene is left open where the match is weak. The size of a clone is reported for some rows only, either as once, few or many, or as a class for expanded clones.

>many|TRBV7-2|.|TRBJ2-5
TGTGCCAGCAGCTTTGACGGGGCTCAATTGACCCAGTACTTC
CASSFDGAQLTQYF
>many|TRBV5-1|.|TRBJ2-6
TGCGCCAGCAGCTTCATCGCCGGAGCGGGCTCTGGGGCCAACGTCCTGACTTTC
CASSFIAGAGSGANVLTF
>few|TRBV7-9|.|TRBJ1-1
TGTGCCAGCAGCTTACTCGGGGTTCTGGGCACTGAAGCTTTCTTT
CASSLLGVLGTEAFF
>few|TRBV11-3|.|TRBJ1-1
TGTGCCAGCAGCATAGACAGGCTTGGCACTGAAGCTTTCTTT
CASSIDRLGTEAFF
>few|TRBV4-1|TRBD2|TRBJ2-3
TGCGCCAGCAGCCAAGATCATCGGCGGGGGACGGGAGATACGCAGTATTTT
CASSQDHRRGTGDTQYF
>.|TRBV19|.|TRBJ1-2
TGTGCCAGTAGGAACCTTTGGGAGGGTAGGCCTAACTATGGCTACACCTTC
CASRNLWEGRPNYGYTF
>many|TRBV20-1|TRBD2|TRBJ2-3
TGCAGTGCTAGCGGGGGGAAAGATACGCAGTATTTT
CSASGGKDTQYF
>once|TRBV20-1|TRBD2|TRBJ2-3
TGCAGTACTGCCGGGGGGGGTTCAGATACGCAGTATTTT
CSTAGGGSDTQYF
>.|TRBV12-3/TRBV12-4|.|TRBJ1-4
TGTGCCAGCAGCTCGGGACACAGCGCATTCCGGCTTTTT
CASSSGHSAFRLF
>.|TRBV3-1|.|TRBJ2-6
TGTGCCAGCAGCCAAGGTGGAAGGGCTGGGGCCAACGTCCTGACTTTC
CASSQGGRAGANVLTF
>many|TRBV7-2|.|TRBJ1-6
TGTGCCAGCAGCTTAGAAGGGCAAGGGAGGGCACCCCTCCACTTT
CASSLEGQGRAPLHF
>few|TRBV20-1|.|TRBJ1-1
TGCAGTGCTACAGGGAACACTGAAGCTTTCTTT
CSATGNTEAFF
>once|TRBV20-1|.|TRBJ2-2
TGCAGTGCTAGTGATGCCCCTGCCGGGGAGCTGTTTTTT
CSASDAPAGELFF
>many|TRBV28|TRBD2|TRBJ2-7
TGTGCCAGCAGTTACCCGGGACTAGCGGGGTACGAGCAGTACTTC
CASSYPGLAGYEQYF
>.|TRBV3-1|.|TRBJ1-2
TGTGCCAGCGGGACAAACTATGGCTACACCTTC
CASGTNYGYTF
>.|TRBV20-1|TRBD1|TRBJ1-1
TGCAGTGCCACAGGAGGGGGCAACACTGAAGCTTTCTTT
CSATGGGNTEAFF
>few|TRBV7-9|TRBD1|TRBJ2-1
TGTGCCAGCAGTGACGGCAGGGGGTCTAGCTCCTACAATGAGCAGTTCTTC
CASSDGRGSSSYNEQFF
>few|TRBV9|.|TRBJ2-3
TGTGCCAGCAGCGTCAGTGGGGGGACAGATACGCAGTATTTT
CASSVSGGTDTQYF
>few|TRBV7-9|TRBD2|TRBJ2-1
TGTGCCAGCAGTTCCGGGACTAGCGGCCTCATGGAGCAGTTCTTC
CASSSGTSGLMEQFF
>.|TRBV18|.|TRBJ1-1
TGTGCCAGCTCAGATGGGGGGAACACTGAAGCTTTCTTT
CASSDGGNTEAFF
>once|TRBV7-2|.|TRBJ2-7
TGTGCCAGCAGCTTACACCCCCTAGGGTACGAGCAGTACTTC
CASSLHPLGYEQYF
>few|TRBV5-1|TRBD1|TRBJ1-1
TGCGCCAGCAGCTTGGCTCGACAGGGGAGTGAAGCTTTCTTT
CASSLARQGSEAFF
>few|TRBV7-3|TRBD1|TRBJ1-4
TGTGCCAGCAGCTTTAGACAGGGGGAAAAACTGTTTTTT
CASSFRQGEKLFF
>few|TRBV12-3/TRBV12-4|TRBD1|TRBJ1-5
TGTGCCAGCAGTCAGACAGGGTTTGACCAGCCCCAGCATTTT
CASSQTGFDQPQHF
>.|TRBV19|.|TRBJ1-5
TGTGCCACTACCGCAGGGGCGGGTTTCGGTCAGCCCCAGCATTTT
CATTAGAGFGQPQHF
>.|TRBV20-1|.|TRBJ1-2
TGCAGTGCCACCGGCCTTAACTATGGCTACACCTTC
CSATGLNYGYTF
>.|TRBV7-9|.|TRBJ2-1
TGTGCCAGCAGCCTAAGACAGTCCTCCTACAATGAGCAGTTCTTC
CASSLRQSSYNEQFF
>few|TRBV20-1|.|TRBJ2-3
TGCAGTGCTAGAAGGCCTGGGGCTACAGATACGCAGTATTTT
CSARRPGATDTQYF
>few|TRBV3-1|.|TRBJ2-1
TGTGCCAGCAGCCACTTGGGGGGGCCGGGTAATGAGCAGTTCTTC
CASSHLGGPGNEQFF
>few|TRBV4-3|.|TRBJ1-4
TGCGCCAGCAGCCAAGATCCTCCCGCTATCTGGGTGGCTAATGAAAAACTGTTTTTT
CASSQDPPAIWVANEKLFF
>.|TRBV3-1|.|TRBJ2-1
TGTGCCAGCAGCGCCCCAGGGTTGGGTGAGCAGTTCTTC
CASSAPGLGEQFF
>.|TRBV7-9|.|TRBJ2-1
TGTGCCAGCAGCTTTGACAGTATCAATGAGCAGTTCTTC
CASSFDSINEQFF